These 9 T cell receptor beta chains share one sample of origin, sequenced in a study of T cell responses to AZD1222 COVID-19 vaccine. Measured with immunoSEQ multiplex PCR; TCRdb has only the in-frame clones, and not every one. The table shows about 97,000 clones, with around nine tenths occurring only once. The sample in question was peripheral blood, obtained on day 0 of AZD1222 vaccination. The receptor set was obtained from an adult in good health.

The CDR3 DNA reads as TGTGCCAGCAGCCAAGTAGGGGGGGCCAACGTCCTGACTTTC. It encodes CASSQVGGANVLTF. This chain connects TRBV3-1 (or the pseudogene TRBV3-2) to TRBJ2-6, with D unresolved. V was shortened by 1 base and J by 4 bases, with 5 bases between the two germline ends. This CDR3 is 14 amino acids long. Germline V gene data show CDR1 as LGHDT and CDR2 as YNNKEL (reference sequence).

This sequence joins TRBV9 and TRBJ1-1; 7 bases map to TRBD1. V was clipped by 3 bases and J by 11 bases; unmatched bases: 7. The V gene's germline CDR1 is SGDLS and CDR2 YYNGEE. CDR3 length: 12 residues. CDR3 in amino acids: CASSGQDRLAFF. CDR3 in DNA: TGTGCCAGCAGCGGCCAGGACAGGTTGGCTTTCTTT.

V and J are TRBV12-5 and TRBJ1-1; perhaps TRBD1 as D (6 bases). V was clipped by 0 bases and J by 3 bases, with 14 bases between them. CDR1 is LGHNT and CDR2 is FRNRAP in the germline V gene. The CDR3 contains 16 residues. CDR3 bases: TGTGCTAGTGGTTTGGTGAGGGGGGGCTACGACACTGAAGCTTTCTTT. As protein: CASGLVRGGYDTEAFF.

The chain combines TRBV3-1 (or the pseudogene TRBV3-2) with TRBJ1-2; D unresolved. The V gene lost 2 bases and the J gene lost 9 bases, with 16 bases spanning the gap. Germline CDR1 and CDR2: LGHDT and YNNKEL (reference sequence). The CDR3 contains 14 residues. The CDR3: CASSQTMGHYRYTF. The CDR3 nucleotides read TGTGCCAGCAGCCAAACTATGGGCCATTACCGCTACACCTTC.

The CDR3 spells CASSRDRGYTEAFF. The CDR3 DNA reads TGCGCCAGCAGCCGGGACAGGGGTTACACTGAAGCTTTCTTT. The chain carries TRBV4-1 and TRBJ1-1, with TRBD1 matching 10 bases. CDR1 MGHRA and CDR2 YSYEKL come from the germline V gene. The CDR3 runs to 14 residues. V gave up 4 bases and J gave up 3 bases; unmatched junction bases: 2.

CDR3 loop: CASSSNWISGANVLTF. The CDR3 coding sequence is TGTGCCAGCAGCTCCAACTGGATCTCTGGGGCCAACGTCCTGACTTTC. The chain recombines TRBV5-8 with TRBJ2-6; D call uncertain. Looked up from germline, CDR1 is SGHTS and CDR2 is YDEGEE. V gave up 3 bases and J gave up 0 bases, with 10 bases separating them. This CDR3 is built from 16 residues. Full variable domain (outside the CDR3, taken from reference TRBV5-8 and TRBJ2-6): EAGVTQSPTHLIKTRGQQATLRCSPISGHTSVYWYQQALGLGLQFLLWYDEGEERNRGNFPPRFSGRQFPNYSSELNVNALELEDSALYLCASSSNWISGANVLTFGAGSRLTVL.

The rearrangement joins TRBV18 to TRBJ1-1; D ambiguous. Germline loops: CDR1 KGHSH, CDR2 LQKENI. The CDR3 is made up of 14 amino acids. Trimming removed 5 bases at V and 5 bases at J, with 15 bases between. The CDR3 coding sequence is TGTGCCAGCTCATCCTTTGTTGTCGCAACTGAAGCTTTCTTT. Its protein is CASSSFVVATEAFF.

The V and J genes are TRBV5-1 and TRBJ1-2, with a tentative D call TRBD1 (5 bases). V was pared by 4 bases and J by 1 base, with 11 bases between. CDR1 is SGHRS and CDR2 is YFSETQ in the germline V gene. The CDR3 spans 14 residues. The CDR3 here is CASSLGPNNYGYTF. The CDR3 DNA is TGCGCCAGCAGCCTGGGACCGAATAACTATGGCTACACCTTC.

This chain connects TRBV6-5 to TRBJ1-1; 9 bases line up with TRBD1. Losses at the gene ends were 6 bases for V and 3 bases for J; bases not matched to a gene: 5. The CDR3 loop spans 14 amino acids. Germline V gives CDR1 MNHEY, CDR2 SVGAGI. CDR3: CASRRGQGDTEAFF. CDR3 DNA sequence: TGTGCCAGCAGAAGGGGACAGGGCGACACTGAAGCTTTCTTT.